Sequencing of this T cell receptor beta chain was carried out in a study of blood T cell repertoires in COVID-19. Study-level information: Acute and convalescent COVID-19 specimens originated in the United States, Italy and Spain.

CDR3 length equals 15 residues. Germline loops: CDR1 SNHLY, CDR2 FYNNEI. Trimming stripped 0 bases from V and 2 bases from J, with 8 bases between. Seattle's enrolled individuals joined amid active infection and were then monitored longitudinally. Original data processing: Nucleated cell counts were estimated from reference gene primer amplification. Only in-frame clones appear in the TCRdb table, and some are missing; sequencing was by immunoSEQ multiplex PCR. For V, J and clone size, that table is used; D and trimming come from the DNA. The data show over 70,000 clones, with 83% seen just once and 6.9% held by the top ten.

The chain combines TRBV2 with TRBJ2-1; D ambiguous. The TCR sequence derives from a man aged 25 to 45 with COVID-19, enrolled during active disease. The material sequenced was peripheral blood. CDR3 amino acids: CASSEAFQAYNEQFF. As DNA, the CDR3 is TGTGCCAGCAGTGAAGCGTTTCAGGCCTACAATGAGCAGTTCTTC.